These T cell receptor beta chains were read from a single sample in a study of cytomegalovirus exposure and HLA in healthy donors. Libraries were prepared by immunoSEQ multiplex PCR; TCRdb keeps only in-frame clonotypes and omits some of them. The sample consists of roughly 160,000 clones, roughly four fifths of them appearing once. The sample comprised PBMCs. These receptor sequences come from a man aged 55 to 70 in good health and CMV-seronegative. Each CDR3 is given with its conserved first and last residue. The D gene is left open where the match is weak. Rows may omit the clone size; those that give it use once, few, many or a size class.

TRBJ2-1,-,TRBV28,-,CASSLDSGEYLYNEQFF,TGTGCCAGCAGTTTAGATTCCGGGGAGTATCTCTACAATGAGCAGTTCTTC
TRBJ2-7,-,TRBV6-5,-,CASSYWAGNYEQYF,TGTGCCAGCAGTTACTGGGCCGGTAACTACGAGCAGTACTTC
TRBJ2-7,few,TRBV7-2,TRBD2,CASSGLAERLKQYF,TGTGCCAGCAGCGGACTAGCGGAGCGCCTGAAGCAGTACTTC
TRBJ2-5,-,TRBV7-9,TRBD1,CASSTYQGARETQYF,TGTGCCAGCAGCACCTACCAGGGGGCGAGGGAGACCCAGTACTTC
TRBJ2-5,few,TRBV6-6,TRBD2,CASSYMRGSQETQYF,TGTGCCAGCAGTTACATGCGGGGGTCCCAAGAGACCCAGTACTTC
TRBJ2-1,few,TRBV6-6,-,CASSYGGRVDEQFF,TGTGCCAGCAGTTACGGTGGCAGGGTAGATGAGCAGTTCTTC
TRBJ2-7,once,TRBV11-2,-,CASSLEVAGPYEQYF,TGTGCCAGCAGCTTAGAGGTGGCGGGTCCCTACGAGCAGTACTTC
TRBJ2-7,-,TRBV28,-,CASSIQVGSYEQYF,TGTGCCAGCAGTATTCAGGTGGGCTCCTACGAGCAGTACTTC
TRBJ2-5,-,TRBV5-1,-,CASSFGIPEPQYF,TGCGCCAGCAGCTTTGGCATCCCGGAGCCCCAGTACTTC
TRBJ2-5,-,TRBV5-8,-,CASSPPPGTQYF,TGTGCCAGCAGCCCCCCTCCAGGGACCCAGTACTTC
TRBJ2-3,-,TRBV7-8,-,CASSLAGPGLTDTQYF,TGTGCCAGCAGCTTAGCAGGGCCAGGGTTGACAGATACGCAGTATTTT
TRBJ2-4,-,TRBV20-1,TRBD1,CSARTGDIQYF,TGCAGTGCTAGGACAGGGGACATTCAGTACTTC
TRBJ2-1,-,TRBV27,-,CASSFVGGSSYNEQFF,TGTGCCAGCAGTTTTGTCGGGGGTAGCTCCTACAATGAGCAGTTCTTC
TRBJ1-4,once,TRBV15,TRBD1,CATSRDEGTGLEKLFF,TGTGCCACCAGCAGAGATGAGGGGACAGGGCTTGAAAAACTGTTTTTT
TRBJ1-1,few,TRBV6-5,-,CASSRQDSDTEAFF,TGTGCCAGCAGTAGACAGGATTCGGACACTGAAGCTTTCTTT
TRBJ2-2,once,TRBV7-9,-,CASSFDRNTGELFF,TGTGCCAGCAGCTTCGACAGAAACACCGGGGAGCTGTTTTTT
TRBJ1-1,-,TRBV19,-,CASSIGWTEAFF,TGTGCCAGTAGTATCGGGTGGACTGAAGCTTTCTTT
TRBJ2-5,-,TRBV7-3,-,CASSLTVLETQYF,TGTGCCAGCAGCTTAACCGTTTTAGAGACCCAGTACTTC
TRBJ1-3,-,TRBV19,-,CASSIWGDGNTIYF,TGTGCCAGTAGTATTTGGGGGGACGGAAACACCATATATTTT
TRBJ2-3,-,TRBV9,-,CASSVGGEATSTDTQYF,TGTGCCAGCAGCGTAGGGGGCGAGGCCACTAGCACAGATACGCAGTATTTT
TRBJ2-7,once,TRBV7-6,TRBD1,CASSLGTGLYEQYF,TGTGCCAGCAGCTTAGGGACAGGGCTTTACGAGCAGTACTTC
TRBJ2-5,-,TRBV28,TRBD1,CASRKSLRGRRETQYF,TGTGCCAGCCGAAAGAGCCTCAGGGGGCGCCGGGAGACCCAGTACTTC
TRBJ1-3,-,TRBV5-1,-,CASSLAWSAGSGNTIYF,TGCGCCAGCAGCTTGGCTTGGTCTGCGGGCTCTGGAAACACCATATATTTT
TRBJ2-5,-,TRBV7-3,TRBD2,CASSLTGLAGRYQETQYF,TGTGCCAGCAGCTTAACGGGACTAGCGGGAAGGTACCAAGAGACCCAGTACTTC
TRBJ1-5,-,TRBV27,TRBD1,CASSPWTGGLLQPQHF,TGTGCCAGCAGTCCTTGGACAGGGGGCTTACTTCAGCCCCAGCATTTT
TRBJ1-3,few,TRBV6-6,-,CASSYGRGADTIYF,TGTGCCAGCAGTTACGGGCGGGGGGCGGACACCATATATTTT
TRBJ2-1,-,TRBV7-7,-,CASSLAIEGVNEQFF,TGTGCCAGCAGCTTAGCAATAGAAGGGGTCAATGAGCAGTTCTTC
TRBJ2-4,-,TRBV4-1,-,CASSQDLSLQNIQYF,TGCGCCAGCAGCCAAGATTTGAGTCTACAAAACATTCAGTACTTC
TRBJ2-2,-,TRBV10-3,TRBD1,CAISELSRPTGGRDTGELFF,TGTGCCATCAGTGAGTTATCCCGGCCGACAGGGGGCAGAGACACCGGGGAGCTGTTTTTT
TRBJ2-7,-,TRBV28,TRBD2,CASSQGGMYSYEQYF,TGTGCCAGCAGTCAGGGAGGGATGTACTCCTACGAGCAGTACTTC
TRBJ2-7,-,TRBV28,-,CASSFFGRGPYEQYF,TGTGCCAGCAGTTTTTTTGGCAGGGGTCCCTACGAGCAGTACTTC
TRBJ1-3,few,TRBV28,-,CASRSPGSKDSTIYF,TGTGCCAGCAGATCACCAGGGTCTAAGGATAGCACCATATATTTT
TRBJ1-3,few,TRBV5-1,-,CASSLDARLGSGNTIYF,TGCGCCAGCAGCTTGGACGCTCGCCTCGGGAGCGGAAACACCATATATTTT
TRBJ2-5,-,TRBV15,TRBD2,CATSTALSGGAGGETQYF,TGTGCCACCAGCACGGCTCTTAGCGGGGGGGCAGGGGGAGAGACCCAGTACTTC
TRBJ1-4,-,TRBV30,TRBD1,CAWESRGAGGGRKLFF,TGTGCCTGGGAATCCAGGGGGGCAGGGGGCGGGAGAAAACTGTTTTTT
TRBJ2-2,-,TRBV14,-,CASSLPGSGELFF,TGTGCCAGCAGCCTGCCAGGTTCCGGGGAGCTGTTTTTT